The 2 T cell receptor beta chains below come from one sample, sequenced in a study of T cell responses to AZD1222 COVID-19 vaccine. Clones were sequenced by immunoSEQ multiplex PCR, and TCRdb holds only the in-frame ones, with some missing. The data contain approximately 150,000 clones, 93% of them singletons. Sequenced material: peripheral blood, taken on day 0 of MenACWY control vaccination. Receptors originate from an adult in good health.

This clone was observed once. The rearrangement uses TRBV19 and TRBJ2-1; 9 positions match TRBD1. After removal of 5 bases from V and 9 bases from J, the junction contained 8 bases not matched to a gene. The CDR3 contains 14 residues. CDR1 and CDR2 (germline): LNHDA, SQIVND (reference sequence). CDR3 nucleotides: TGTGCCAGTAGTCCGGACAGGGGACAGGGTGAGCAGTTCTTC. It is translated as CASSPDRGQGEQFF.

The rearrangement links TRBV7-9 to TRBJ1-1; D ambiguous. The ends were cut back, 5 bases at V and 5 bases at J, with 15 bases in the middle. Germline loops: CDR1 SEHNR, CDR2 FQNEAQ (reference sequence). The CDR3 is made up of 14 amino acids. This CDR3 is CASSPAPLGTEAFF. CDR3 DNA sequence: TGTGCCAGCAGCCCTGCTCCTCTGGGGACTGAAGCTTTCTTT. The whole variable domain, filled in from reference TRBV7-9 and TRBJ1-1, reads DTGVSQNPRHKITKRGQNVTFRCDPISEHNRLYWYRQTLGQGPEFLTYFQNEAQLEKSRLLSDRFSAERPKGSFSTLEIQRTEQGDSAMYLCASSPAPLGTEAFFGQGTRLTVV.